A selection of T cell receptor beta chains follows, all from one sample in a study of beta chain features in type 1 diabetes. The repertoire was sequenced with immunoSEQ multiplex PCR; TCRdb's copy has only in-frame clones and lacks some. This table holds some 700,000 clones, about an eighth found once. The sequenced sample was naive CD4+ T cells from blood. The receptors were gathered from a man aged 18 to 35 with type 1 diabetes. CDR3s include the opening cysteine and the closing phenylalanine or tryptophan. The D gene is left open where the match is weak. Some rows have no size entry. The others give once, few or many, or a class for an expanded clone.

TRBV9	few	NA	TRBJ1-6	CASSVGGAGSYPTYPSPLHF	TGTGCCAGCAGCGTAGGAGGGGCAGGGTCTTATCCCACGTATCCCTCACCCCTCCACTTT
TRBV10-3	few	NA	TRBJ1-1	CAIGRTSLEAFF	TGTGCCATCGGACGAACGAGTTTAGAAGCTTTCTTT
TRBV4-1	few	TRBD1	TRBJ1-5	CASSQLAGTGVRSNQPQHF	TGCGCCAGCAGTCAATTAGCCGGGACAGGGGTACGAAGCAATCAGCCCCAGCATTTT
TRBV19	few	TRBD1	TRBJ2-2	CASSPPGQGEATGELFF	TGTGCCAGTAGTCCTCCGGGACAGGGCGAGGCCACCGGGGAGCTGTTTTTT
TRBV7-9	NA	NA	TRBJ2-7	CASSFTGNEQYF	TGTGCCAGCAGCTTCACAGGGAACGAGCAGTACTTC
TRBV15	NA	TRBD1	TRBJ1-1	CATVNGQADEAFF	TGTGCCACCGTCAATGGACAGGCCGATGAAGCTTTCTTT
TRBV4-1	few	TRBD1	TRBJ1-1	CASSPLGVRGLNTEAFF	TGCGCCAGCAGTCCCCTAGGGGTGAGGGGGCTGAACACTGAAGCTTTCTTT
TRBV28	NA	NA	TRBJ1-2	CATITERAQGYTF	TGTGCCACCATCACCGAACGGGCGCAAGGCTACACCTTC
TRBV7-9	NA	TRBD1	TRBJ1-3	CASTGAGNTIYF	TGTGCCTCAACAGGGGCTGGAAACACCATATATTTT
TRBV9	NA	NA	TRBJ1-3	CASSQSSGNTIYF	TGTGCCAGCTCACAGAGCTCTGGAAACACCATATATTTT